This TCR beta chain came from a study of response to subunit inactivated influenza vaccine. Study findings and constraints: The authors put forward the suggestion that each seasonal influenza vaccination may bring in only a limited number of new T cells.

Per the germline V gene, CDR1 is ENHRY and CDR2 is SYGVKD. V was pared by 10 bases and J by 3 bases, with 9 bases of the junction left unmatched. The CDR3 has 14 amino acids. This clonotype was picked up a small number of times. Its antigen is still unknown. TCRdb recomputed calls from the RT-PCR reads with MiXCR, one row per CDR3 protein. The sample yields 710,000 or so distinct CDR3 sequences, roughly 14% seen once. Sequenced material: PBMCs from blood, taken 11 to 12 days after vaccination. The chain links TRBV10-3 to TRBJ2-3, with TRBD1 matching over 8 bases. The TCR originated in a man in his fifties who received an inactivated influenza vaccine. Here the CDR3 DNA reads TGTGCCACGACAGGGGCTATGTTGACAGATACGCAGTATTTT. Its protein product is CATTGAMLTDTQYF.